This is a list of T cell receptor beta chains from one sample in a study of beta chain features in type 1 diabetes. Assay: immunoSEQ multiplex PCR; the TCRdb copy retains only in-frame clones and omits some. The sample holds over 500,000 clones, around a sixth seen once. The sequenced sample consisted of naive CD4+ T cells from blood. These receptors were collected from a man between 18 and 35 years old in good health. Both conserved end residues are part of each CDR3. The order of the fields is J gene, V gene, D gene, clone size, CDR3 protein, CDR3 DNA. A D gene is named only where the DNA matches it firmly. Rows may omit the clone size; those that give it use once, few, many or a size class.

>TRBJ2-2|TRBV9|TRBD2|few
CASSIGLAGGLANTGELFF
TGTGCCAGCAGCATAGGACTAGCGGGAGGTCTCGCGAACACCGGGGAGCTGTTTTTT
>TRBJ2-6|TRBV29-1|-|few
CSVEPGAGANVLTF
TGCAGCGTTGAACCGGGGGCCGGGGCCAACGTCCTGACTTTC
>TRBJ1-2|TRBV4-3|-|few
CASSQQVQTWFYGYTF
TGCGCCAGCAGCCAGCAGGTCCAGACTTGGTTCTATGGCTACACCTTC
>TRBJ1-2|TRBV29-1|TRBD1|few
CSTGQGFYGYTF
TGCAGCACGGGACAGGGGTTCTATGGCTACACCTTC
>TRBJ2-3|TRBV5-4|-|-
CASSLKLSSTDTQYF
TGTGCCAGCAGCTTGAAACTTTCTAGCACAGATACGCAGTATTTT
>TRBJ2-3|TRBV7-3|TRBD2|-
CASSPRPGLVVTDTQYF
TGTGCCAGCAGCCCCCGTCCGGGACTAGTGGTTACAGATACGCAGTATTTT
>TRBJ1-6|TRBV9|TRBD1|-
CASSFTGTGNNSPLHF
TGTGCCAGCAGCTTTACCGGGACAGGGAACAATTCACCCCTCCACTTT
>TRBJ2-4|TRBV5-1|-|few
CASSFVADTAKNIQYF
TGCGCCAGCAGCTTCGTGGCAGACACAGCCAAAAACATTCAGTACTTC
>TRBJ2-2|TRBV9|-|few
CASSVEVSGELFF
TGTGCCAGCAGCGTAGAGGTATCCGGGGAGCTGTTTTTT
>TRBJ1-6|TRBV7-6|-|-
CASSLGTKAGNSPLHF
TGTGCCAGCAGCCTCGGGACAAAAGCGGGTAATTCACCCCTCCACTTT
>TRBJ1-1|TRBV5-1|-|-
CASSLGIGRDDTEAFF
TGCGCCAGCAGCTTGGGAATCGGCAGGGACGACACTGAAGCTTTCTTT
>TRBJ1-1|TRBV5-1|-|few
CASSLDSNTEAFF
TGCGCCAGCAGCTTGGATTCGAACACTGAAGCTTTCTTT
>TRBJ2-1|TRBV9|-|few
CASSVEQTNEQFF
TGTGCCAGCAGCGTAGAACAAACCAATGAGCAGTTCTTC
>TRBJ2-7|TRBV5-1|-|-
CASSLGTSRGSYEQYF
TGCGCCAGCAGCTTGGGTACGTCTCGCGGCTCCTACGAGCAGTACTTC
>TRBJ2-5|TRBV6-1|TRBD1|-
CASSFHRGETQYF
TGTGCCAGCAGTTTTCACAGGGGAGAGACCCAGTACTTC
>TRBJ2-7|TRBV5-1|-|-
CASSLGTRRSYEQYF
TGCGCCAGCAGCTTGGGGACCCGTCGGTCCTACGAGCAGTACTTC
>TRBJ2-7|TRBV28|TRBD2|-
CASSLGGDFYEQYF
TGTGCCAGCAGTTTGGGAGGGGACTTTTACGAGCAGTACTTC
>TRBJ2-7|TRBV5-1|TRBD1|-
CASSPGGAAYGEQYF
TGCGCCAGCAGTCCAGGGGGCGCCGCGTACGGCGAGCAGTACTTC
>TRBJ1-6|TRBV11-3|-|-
CASSLMGYGSPLHF
TGTGCCAGCAGCTTAATGGGATATGGTTCACCCCTCCACTTT
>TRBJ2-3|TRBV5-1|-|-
CASSLYEGSKDTQYF
TGCGCCAGCAGCTTGTATGAGGGGTCAAAAGATACGCAGTATTTT
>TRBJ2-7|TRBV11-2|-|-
CTSSPHPLGTNF
TGTACCAGCAGCCCACATCCGCTGGGAACAAACTTC
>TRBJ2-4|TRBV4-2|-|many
CASSRLGSKNIQYF
TGTGCCAGCAGCCGGTTGGGATCCAAAAACATTCAGTACTTC
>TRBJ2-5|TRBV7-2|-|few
CASSSHSKETQYF
TGTGCCAGCAGCTCCCACTCTAAAGAGACCCAGTACTTC
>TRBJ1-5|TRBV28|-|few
CASKSQGSNQPQHF
TGTGCCAGCAAGTCCCAAGGGAGCAATCAGCCCCAGCATTTT